What follows are 5 T cell receptor beta chains derived from one specimen sequenced in a study of blood T cell repertoires in COVID-19 (TCRdb year 2020). The library was generated by the immunoSEQ multiplex PCR assay. Here the immuneACCESS table is served through TCRdb, limited to in-frame sequences with V and J called. Missing clones are a known gap in these copies; in checked studies unresolved V genes cover under half, and the rest lacks a known reason. Present in this sample are roughly 290,000 clones, 75% to 90% of which were seen just once. The ten largest clonotypes hold 2.1% of the sample. Sequences were obtained from peripheral blood. The source of these receptors is a woman aged 30 to 39 who had recovered from COVID-19.

The genes are TRBV28 and TRBJ2-6, with 7 bases that match TRBD2. J was trimmed by 0 bases and V by 2 bases; bases with no gene match: 13. The germline gives CDR1 MDHEN, CDR2 SYDVKM. This CDR3 comprises 20 residues. Here the CDR3 reads CASSLHPRTSKTSGANVLTF. CDR3 DNA sequence: TGTGCCAGCAGTTTACATCCTAGGACTAGTAAGACCTCTGGGGCCAACGTCCTGACTTTC.

The rearrangement joins TRBV27 to TRBJ1-2, with 9 bases matching TRBD1. Germline lookup yields CDR1 MNHEY and CDR2 SMNVEV (reference sequence). V was pared by 4 bases and J by 6 bases, with 6 bases of the junction left unmatched. This CDR3 is built from 14 residues. In DNA, the CDR3 is TGTGCCAGCAGTTCAACCGGGACAGGGAATGGCTACACCTTC. This sequence encodes CASSSTGTGNGYTF.

The V gene is TRBV19, the J gene TRBJ1-1; D is unresolved. Germline CDR1 reads LNHDA; CDR2 reads SQIVND (reference sequence). The V and J ends lost 7 bases and 4 bases respectively, with 10 bases between them. This CDR3 is built from 12 residues. CDR3 region: CASKPGGTEAFF. In nucleotides, the CDR3 is TGTGCCAGTAAACCAGGAGGCACTGAAGCTTTCTTT.

The chain combines TRBV4-1 with TRBJ2-5; D unresolved. The CDR3 extends over 16 amino acids. Trimming shortened V by 0 bases and J by 4 bases, and 15 bases separated the two germline ends. Per the germline V gene, CDR1 is MGHRA and CDR2 is YSYEKL. CDR3 DNA: TGCGCCAGCAGCCAAGATCGGCTGACAATGGGAGAGACCCAGTACTTC. Its protein product is CASSQDRLTMGETQYF.

The chain is built from TRBV27 and TRBJ1-5, with 10 bases fitting TRBD1. V shed 7 bases, J shed 4 bases, and the junction held 7 bases outside the gene matches. The CDR3 is 15 residues long. Germline loops: CDR1 MNHEY, CDR2 SMNVEV (reference sequence). The CDR3 DNA sequence: TGTGCCAGCACCCCTGGGACAGGGGTTAATCAGCCCCAGCATTTT. Protein sequence: CASTPGTGVNQPQHF.